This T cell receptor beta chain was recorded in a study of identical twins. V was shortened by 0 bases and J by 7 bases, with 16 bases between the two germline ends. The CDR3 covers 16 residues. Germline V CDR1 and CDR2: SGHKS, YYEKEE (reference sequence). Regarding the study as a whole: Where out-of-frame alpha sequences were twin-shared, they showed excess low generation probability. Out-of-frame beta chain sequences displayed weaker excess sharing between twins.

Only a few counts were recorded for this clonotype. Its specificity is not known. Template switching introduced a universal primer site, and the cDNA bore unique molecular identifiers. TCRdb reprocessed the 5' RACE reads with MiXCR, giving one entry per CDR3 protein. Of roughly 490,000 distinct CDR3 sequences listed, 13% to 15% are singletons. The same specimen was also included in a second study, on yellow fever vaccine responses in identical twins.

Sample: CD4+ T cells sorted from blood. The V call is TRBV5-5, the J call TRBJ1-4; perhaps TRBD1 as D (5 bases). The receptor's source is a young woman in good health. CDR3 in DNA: TGTGCCAGCAGCTTGGGCCGGGGCCCCAGGAGTGAAAAACTGTTTTTT. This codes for CASSLGRGPRSEKLFF.